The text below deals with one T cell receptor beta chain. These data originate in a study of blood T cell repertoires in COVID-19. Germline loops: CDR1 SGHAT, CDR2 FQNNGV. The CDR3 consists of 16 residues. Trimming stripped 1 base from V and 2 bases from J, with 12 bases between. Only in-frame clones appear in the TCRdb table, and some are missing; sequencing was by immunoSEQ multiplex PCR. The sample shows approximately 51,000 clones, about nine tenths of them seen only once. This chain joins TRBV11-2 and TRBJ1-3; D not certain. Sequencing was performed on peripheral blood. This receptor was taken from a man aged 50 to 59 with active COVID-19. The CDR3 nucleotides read TGTGCCAGCAGCTTAGGACTGCTAGGCACTGGAAACACCATATATTTT. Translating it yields CASSLGLLGTGNTIYF.